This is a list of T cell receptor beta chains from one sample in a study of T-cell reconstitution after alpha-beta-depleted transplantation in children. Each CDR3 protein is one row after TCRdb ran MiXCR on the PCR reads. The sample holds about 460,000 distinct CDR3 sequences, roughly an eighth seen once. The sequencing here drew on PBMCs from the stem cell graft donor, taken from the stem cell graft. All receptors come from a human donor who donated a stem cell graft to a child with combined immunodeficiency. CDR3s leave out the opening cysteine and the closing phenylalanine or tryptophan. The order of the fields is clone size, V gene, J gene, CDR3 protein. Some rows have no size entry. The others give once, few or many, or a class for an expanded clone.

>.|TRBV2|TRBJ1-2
ASSEKRDYGYT
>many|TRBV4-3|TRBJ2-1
ASSQDPGLAGGLEQF
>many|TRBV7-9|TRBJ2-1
ASSPRRLISSYNEQF
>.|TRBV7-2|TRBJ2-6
ASSLAPGAQNSGANVLT
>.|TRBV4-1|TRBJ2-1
ASSPGLAGRLEQF
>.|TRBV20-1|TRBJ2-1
SASDYNEQF
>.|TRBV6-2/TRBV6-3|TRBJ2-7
ASSYGERGGLYEQY
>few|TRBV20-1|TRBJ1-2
SADTGTGAHGYT
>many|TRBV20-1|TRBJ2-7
SATRTGGAGEQY
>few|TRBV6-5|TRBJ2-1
ASSYPAGGYYNEQF
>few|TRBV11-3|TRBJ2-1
ASSESDRMTDEQF
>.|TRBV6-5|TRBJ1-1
ASSSSGGTEAF
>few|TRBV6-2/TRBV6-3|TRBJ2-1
ASSPGLVPTHEQF
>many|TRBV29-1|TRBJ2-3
SGRQGDTQY
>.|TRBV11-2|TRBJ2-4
ASSPAQGIAKNIQY
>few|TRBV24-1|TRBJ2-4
ATSDSSGNIQY
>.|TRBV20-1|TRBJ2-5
SARVAGSQETQY
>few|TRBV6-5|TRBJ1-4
ASSPLGPVGQLDEKLF
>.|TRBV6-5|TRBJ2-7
ASSYSRDSVRDEQY
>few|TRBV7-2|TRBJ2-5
ASSAGQLRY
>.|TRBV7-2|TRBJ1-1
ASYRQGGLDTEAF
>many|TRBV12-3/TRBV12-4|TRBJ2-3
ASSGPRRTYTDTQY
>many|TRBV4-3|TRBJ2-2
ASSQDGNTGELF
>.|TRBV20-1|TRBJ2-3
SATELAGGYFTDTQY
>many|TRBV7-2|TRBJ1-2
ASSFMGQGARGYT
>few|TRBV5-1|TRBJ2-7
ASSLALTGEDSYEQY
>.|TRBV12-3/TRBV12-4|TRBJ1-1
ASSLRRMNTEAF
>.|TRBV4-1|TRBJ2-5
ASSQVPRVRKSQY
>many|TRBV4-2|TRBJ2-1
ASSQDGGAGEQF
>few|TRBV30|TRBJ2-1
AWSVSRNNEQF
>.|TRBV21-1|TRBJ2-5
ASSKAWGRLVQETQY
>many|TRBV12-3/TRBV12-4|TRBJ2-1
ASSLYGNNEQF
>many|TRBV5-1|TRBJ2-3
ASSLRRPSTDTQY